This TCR beta chain emerged from a study of T cell changes during pregnancy in multiple sclerosis. TCRdb's copy holds only in-frame clones and misses some; the assay was immunoSEQ multiplex PCR. The repertoire consists of 60,000 to 75,000 clones, with under 95% occurring once and the leading ten covering 3.2%. With 3 bases removed from V and 5 bases from J, the gap between germline ends came to 10 bases. This CDR3 region has 13 residues. Looked up from germline, CDR1 is SEHNR and CDR2 is FQNEAQ (reference sequence). The sequence was collected from a female donor with multiple sclerosis, enrolled in a pregnancy study. The chain links TRBV7-9 to TRBJ2-5; no firm D call. The specimen was CD8+ T cells from peripheral blood mononuclear cells, collected in the second trimester of pregnancy. The CDR3 coding sequence is TGTGCCAGCAGCTTGGGCACACGGGAGACCCAGTACTTC. Its translation is CASSLGTRETQYF.